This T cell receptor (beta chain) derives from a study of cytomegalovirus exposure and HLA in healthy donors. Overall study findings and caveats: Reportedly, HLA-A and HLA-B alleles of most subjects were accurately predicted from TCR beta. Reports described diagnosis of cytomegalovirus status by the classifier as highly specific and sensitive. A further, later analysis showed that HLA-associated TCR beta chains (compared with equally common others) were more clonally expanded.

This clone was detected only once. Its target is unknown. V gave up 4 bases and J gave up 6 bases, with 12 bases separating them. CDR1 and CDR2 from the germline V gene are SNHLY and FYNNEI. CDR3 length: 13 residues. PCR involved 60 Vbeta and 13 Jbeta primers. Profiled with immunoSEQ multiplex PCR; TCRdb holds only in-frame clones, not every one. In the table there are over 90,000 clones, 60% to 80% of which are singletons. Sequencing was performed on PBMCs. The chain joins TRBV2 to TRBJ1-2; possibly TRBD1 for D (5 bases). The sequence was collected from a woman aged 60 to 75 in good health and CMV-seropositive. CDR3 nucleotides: TGTGCCAGCAGTGGGGAGGGGCCAGATGGCTACACCTTC. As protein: CASSGEGPDGYTF. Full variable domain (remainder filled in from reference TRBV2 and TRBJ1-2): EPEVTQTPSHQVTQMGQEVILRCVPISNHLYFYWYRQILGQKVEFLVSFYNNEISEKSEIFDDQFSVERPDGSNFTLKIRSTKLEDSAMYFCASSGEGPDGYTFGSGTRLTVV.